Shown below are 25 T cell receptor beta chains from a single sample sequenced in a study of shared clonotypes between healthy human individuals. The table came from immunoSEQ multiplex PCR; TCRdb's copy has only in-frame clones and leaves some out. The top ten clones hold 0.1% to 0.15% of a sample with approximately 2.4 million clones, 95% of them seen once. Material: naive CD4+ T cells sorted from blood. The subset here: CD45RA+ positively selected. The receptor source for this set is a man aged 18-30 years in good health.

The J gene is TRBJ1-4, the V gene TRBV7-8; weak D call: TRBD1 (6 bases). Trimming pared 5 bases from V and 7 bases from J, leaving 14 bases between. CDR3 length equals 14 residues. From germline, CDR1 is SGHVS and CDR2 FQNEAQ. CDR3 bases: TGTGCCAGCAGCCAAGGGGGGAACGGTGAAAAACTGTTTTTT. Residues: CASSQGGNGEKLFF.

V usage is TRBV2 and J usage is TRBJ2-1; 9 nucleotides line up with TRBD2. The CDR3 consists of 15 residues. Per the germline V gene, CDR1 is SNHLY and CDR2 is FYNNEI. The ends lost 6 bases at V and 10 bases at J; junction bases unmatched: 13. The CDR3 DNA sequence: TGTGCCAGCAGACCGGGACTAGCTTATCAGGAGGAGCAGTTCTTC. Translated: CASRPGLAYQEEQFF.

This clone was seen only once. V is TRBV10-2 and J is TRBJ1-1, with D perhaps TRBD1 (5 bases). The CDR3 sequence is 15 residues long. With 2 bases removed from V and 5 bases from J, the gap between germline ends came to 15 bases. Germline values: CDR1 WSHSY, CDR2 SAAADI. CDR3 sequence reads: CASSEVAGRWTEAFF. The CDR3 DNA reads as TGCGCCAGCAGTGAGGTGGCAGGGCGATGGACTGAAGCTTTCTTT.

About this clone itself: Other DNA sequences in this specimen translate into the identical CDR3. This chain connects TRBV6-5 to TRBJ2-5; D call uncertain. CDR3 length: 11 residues. V was pared by 2 bases and J by 4 bases, with 2 bases between. Germline V CDR1 and CDR2: MNHEY, SVGAGI. The CDR3 loop is CASSYAETQYF. The CDR3 region has the DNA TGTGCCAGCAGTTACGCAGAGACCCAGTACTTC.

The chain combines TRBV11-2 with TRBJ2-2, with 12 bases lining up with TRBD1. Germline assignment: CDR1 SGHAT and CDR2 FQNNGV. J gave up 4 bases and V 5 bases, and 8 bases lay outside the gene matches. The CDR3 sequence is 17 residues long. For the CDR3, the DNA is TGTGCCAGCAGCGGGGGACAGGGGGCGATGGGCACCGGGGAGCTGTTTTTT. Residues: CASSGGQGAMGTGELFF.

In this sample, this clone turned up once. The chain has TRBV7-9 and TRBJ2-3, with 13 bases that match TRBD2. Germline lookup yields CDR1 SEHNR and CDR2 FQNEAQ (reference sequence). V was clipped by 5 bases and J by 6 bases; unmatched bases: 8. The CDR3 spans 16 residues. CDR3: CASSRYGLAGADTQYF. DNA of the CDR3: TGTGCCAGCAGCCGGTACGGACTAGCGGGAGCCGATACGCAGTATTTT.

The chain uses TRBV6-6 and TRBJ1-2, with TRBD1 as a possible D gene (5 bases). The CDR3 is made up of 13 amino acids. Trimming removed 5 bases at V and 6 bases at J, with 13 bases between. Germline V gene lookup returns CDR1 MNHNY and CDR2 SVGAGI (reference sequence). The CDR3 bases are TGTGCCAGCAGTGATCCAGGGTCAGATGGCTACACCTTC. Amino acid sequence: CASSDPGSDGYTF.

This chain joins TRBV5-1 and TRBJ1-1; 9 bases map to TRBD1. The CDR3 has 14 residues. J lost 6 bases, V lost 5 bases, and 8 bases had no gene match. CDR1 is SGHRS, CDR2 YFSETQ, per germline. For the CDR3, the DNA is TGCGCCAGCAGTATGGACAGGGGTGGGTCTGAAGCTTTCTTT. It is translated as CASSMDRGGSEAFF.

The chain couples TRBV21-1 to TRBJ2-7; the D segment call TRBD2 is taken from the table without a DNA check. TRBV21-1 is a documented pseudogene. CDR3 length: 15 amino acids. The CDR3 here is CASSISRGLNYEQYF. CDR3 bases: TGTGCCAGCAGCATTTCGCGGGGACTCAACTACGAGCAGTACTTC.

The V gene is TRBV18, the J gene TRBJ2-7, with D possibly matching TRBD2 (5 bases). V lost 6 bases and J lost 4, with 19 bases in between. The length of the CDR3 is 15 residues. Germline loops: CDR1 KGHSH, CDR2 LQKENI. DNA for the CDR3: TGTGCCAGCTCGACGAGGGAATCGTCAATATACGAGCAGTACTTC. Translation gives CASSTRESSIYEQYF.

This chain uses TRBV28 with TRBJ1-2; unclear D gene. Germline CDR1 is MDHEN and CDR2 is SYDVKM. Deletions cut 5 bases from V and 6 bases from J, with 16 bases between. The CDR3 runs to 14 residues. CDR3 sequence: CASSTISRFNGYTF. In DNA form, the CDR3 reads TGTGCCAGCAGTACCATCTCTAGATTTAATGGCTACACCTTC.

This chain uses TRBV28 with TRBJ2-7; 7 bases match TRBD2. The V and J ends lost 6 bases and 0 bases, in that order; junction bases with no gene match: 5. This CDR3 region has 14 residues. Germline-derived CDR1 and CDR2 are MDHEN and SYDVKM. Here the CDR3 reads CASRGGGSSYEQYF. The CDR3 DNA is TGTGCCAGCAGGGGAGGCGGGAGCTCCTACGAGCAGTACTTC.

The rearrangement links TRBV7-9 to TRBJ1-2, with a weak D call TRBD1 (5 bases). Germline CDR1 SEHNR, CDR2 FQNEAQ (reference sequence). Trimming left V 7 bases short and J 8 bases short, with 17 bases between. The CDR3 length is 13 residues. The CDR3 DNA sequence: TGTGCCAGCATCGATTTGGCAGGGAGCGGCTACACCTTC. The encoded protein is CASIDLAGSGYTF.

The chain couples TRBV5-1 to TRBJ1-5, with D unresolved. There are 13 residues in the CDR3. Trimming removed 4 bases at V and 3 bases at J, with 8 bases between. Germline CDR1 reads SGHRS; CDR2 reads YFSETQ. CDR3 in DNA: TGCGCCAGCAGCGAGACCCCCAATCAGCCCCAGCATTTT. As protein: CASSETPNQPQHF. The variable domain in full, with the rest retrieved from reference TRBV5-1 and TRBJ1-5, is KAGVTQTPRYLIKTRGQQVTLSCSPISGHRSVSWYQQTPGQGLQFLFEYFSETQRNKGNFPGRFSGRQFSNSRSEMNVSTLELGDSALYLCASSETPNQPQHFGDGTRLSIL.

The CDR3 here is CAISDSGQSSYEQYF. The DNA of the CDR3 is TGTGCCATCAGTGACTCCGGGCAGAGCTCCTACGAGCAGTACTTC. The chain employs TRBV10-3 and TRBJ2-7; no clear D gene. This CDR3 contains 15 residues. The ends were cut back, 3 bases at V and 0 bases at J, with 12 bases in the middle. CDR1 ENHRY and CDR2 SYGVKD come from the germline V gene.

The rearrangement uses TRBV5-4 and TRBJ2-7, with D perhaps matching TRBD2 (5 bases). Per the germline V gene, CDR1 is SGHNT and CDR2 is YYREEE (reference sequence). V lost 4 bases and J 0 bases, leaving 14 bases between the germline ends. The CDR3 contains 15 residues. CDR3 loop: CASSPGAESSYEQYF. The CDR3 DNA reads as TGTGCCAGCAGCCCCGGAGCGGAGAGCTCCTACGAGCAGTACTTC.

Concerning this clone itself: Other DNA sequences within the sample encode an identical CDR3. The chain recombines TRBV27 with TRBJ2-7; maybe TRBD1 (8 bases). V was cut by 3 bases and J by 1 base, with 13 bases left in between. CDR1 and CDR2 from the germline V gene are MNHEY and SMNVEV (reference sequence). The CDR3 has 15 residues. The CDR3 is CASSLGGTGSYEQYF. For the CDR3, the DNA is TGTGCCAGCAGTTTGGGGGGGACAGGTTCCTACGAGCAGTACTTC.

The CDR3 region is CASSLVGQGAPNYGGYTF. As DNA, the CDR3 is TGCGCCAGCAGCTTGGTTGGCCAGGGGGCCCCTAACTATGGCGGCTACACCTTC. This sequence joins TRBV5-1 and TRBJ1-2, with 8 bases lining up with TRBD1. This CDR3 spans 18 amino acids. Per the germline V gene, CDR1 is SGHRS and CDR2 is YFSETQ. With V trimmed by 0 bases and J by 8 bases, 18 bases remained unmatched.

The gene calls are TRBV28 and TRBJ1-1, with TRBD1 as a possible D gene (5 bases). This CDR3 has 16 residues. Trimming stripped 2 bases from V and 6 bases from J, with 19 bases between. Germline V gene data show CDR1 as MDHEN and CDR2 as SYDVKM. CDR3 in DNA: TGTGCCAGCAGTTTAAACCGGGGCCCGGTCAGAGCTGAAGCTTTCTTT. The encoded protein is CASSLNRGPVRAEAFF.

This clone has just a few counts. The chain carries TRBV30 and TRBJ1-1; no clear D. Trimming took off 2 bases at V and 8 bases at J, with 6 bases between the two ends. Germline assignment: CDR1 GTSNPN and CDR2 SVGIG (reference sequence). The CDR3 spans 10 residues. The CDR3 region is CAWSQTEAFF. The CDR3 coding sequence is TGTGCCTGGAGTCAGACAGAAGCTTTCTTT.

The V and J genes are TRBV5-1 and TRBJ1-1; tentative D call: TRBD1 (5 bases). The V and J ends lost 4 bases and 1 base respectively, with 11 bases between them. The germline CDR1 and CDR2 sequences are SGHRS and YFSETQ. CDR3 length: 14 residues. DNA of the CDR3: TGCGCCAGCAGCCCGGGACTCTGGAACACTGAAGCTTTCTTT. This translates into CASSPGLWNTEAFF.

The gene calls are TRBV6-1 and TRBJ1-1; no definite D call. The CDR3 sequence is 13 residues long. The V end lost 6 bases, the J end lost 1 base, and 9 bases lay between the germline ends. Germline values: CDR1 MNHNS, CDR2 SASEGT. The CDR3 region is CASSVTRNTEAFF. The CDR3 DNA is TGTGCCAGCAGCGTTACCCGGAACACTGAAGCTTTCTTT.

The chain joins TRBV5-1 to TRBJ1-2; weak D call: TRBD1 (6 bases). The CDR3 extends over 14 amino acids. Germline CDR1 reads SGHRS; CDR2 reads YFSETQ. V lost 5 bases, J lost 6 bases, and 17 bases lay in between. The chain's CDR3 is CASRSGGGMNGYTF. The CDR3 DNA follows: TGCGCCAGCAGGTCAGGAGGGGGAATGAATGGCTACACCTTC.

Notes on this clone: The sample contains more than one DNA sequence encoding this CDR3. The CDR3 reads CASSLSSYEQYF. The DNA for the CDR3 is TGTGCCAGCAGCCTTAGCTCCTACGAGCAGTACTTC. This chain connects TRBV5-6 to TRBJ2-7; D not resolved. The CDR3 totals 12 residues. Germline V gene data show CDR1 as SGHDT and CDR2 as YYEEEE. Trimming removed 4 bases at V and 0 bases at J, with 5 bases between. Looking up the rest from reference TRBV5-6 and TRBJ2-7 gives the full variable domain: DAGVTQSPTHLIKTRGQQVTLRCSPKSGHDTVSWYQQALGQGPQFIFQYYEEEERQRGNFPDRFSGHQFPNYSSELNVNALLLGDSALYLCASSLSSYEQYFGPGTRLTVT.

The rearrangement joins TRBV5-8 to TRBJ1-5, with TRBD1 matching over 7 bases. The CDR3 loop spans 11 amino acids. The V gene's germline CDR1 is SGHTS and CDR2 YDEGEE. J was trimmed by 15 bases and V by 2 bases; bases with no gene match: 5. This CDR3 reads CASSFWGQRHF. The CDR3 DNA follows: TGTGCCAGCAGCTTCTGGGGACAGAGGCATTTT.